A selection of T cell receptor beta chains follows, all from one sample in a study of blood T cell repertoires in COVID-19. Data came from immunoSEQ multiplex PCR; TCRdb stores just in-frame clones and leaves some out. Among approximately 140,000 clones listed, around 80% were seen once. The sequenced sample consisted of peripheral blood. These receptors originate from a man between 60 and 70 years old with acute or convalescent COVID-19. The CDR3 runs from the conserved cysteine through the conserved F or W. D genes are given only for firm matches. Not all rows give a size; the values are once, few, many and, for expanded clones, a class.

J: TRBJ2-7
V: TRBV9
size: .
D: .
DNA: TGTGCCAGCAGCGTAGATCGAGCGGCGATGAACGAGCAGTACTTC
CDR3: CASSVDRAAMNEQYF

J: TRBJ1-4
V: TRBV27
size: .
D: .
DNA: TGTGCCAGCAGCTTCCGAGGGAGCTCTGGGGAAAAACTGTTTTTT
CDR3: CASSFRGSSGEKLFF

J: TRBJ2-3
V: TRBV11-1
size: .
D: .
DNA: TGTGCCAGCAGCCCCCGGCGGGCCACAGATACGCAGTATTTT
CDR3: CASSPRRATDTQYF

J: TRBJ2-2
V: TRBV10-2
size: .
D: TRBD2
DNA: TGCGCCAGCCGGGCTAGCGGGATGTCCGGGGAGCTGTTTTTT
CDR3: CASRASGMSGELFF

J: TRBJ2-3
V: TRBV4-2
size: .
D: TRBD2
DNA: TGTGCCAGCAGCCCCTTTCTAGCGGGAGGGCCGACAGATACGCAGTATTTT
CDR3: CASSPFLAGGPTDTQYF

J: TRBJ1-1
V: TRBV19
size: .
D: TRBD1
DNA: TGTGCCAGTAGACAGGGGAGGAACACTGAAGCTTTCTTT
CDR3: CASRQGRNTEAFF

J: TRBJ2-3
V: TRBV14
size: once
D: .
DNA: TGTGCCAGCAGCCAACTTCCGGGGGGCCTCACAGATACGCAGTATTTT
CDR3: CASSQLPGGLTDTQYF

J: TRBJ1-4
V: TRBV11-2
size: .
D: .
DNA: TGTGCCAGCAGCCAGGGCTTGGGGAATGAAAAACTGTTTTTT
CDR3: CASSQGLGNEKLFF

J: TRBJ1-1
V: TRBV27
size: once
D: TRBD1
DNA: TGTGCCAGCAGTCCCAAGCCGGGGCGGGACAGACGGAACACTGAAGCTTTCTTT
CDR3: CASSPKPGRDRRNTEAFF

J: TRBJ1-5
V: TRBV7-3
size: .
D: .
DNA: TGTGCCAGCACGGGGGGGGCGCCACCGGCGCCCCAGCATTTT
CDR3: CASTGGAPPAPQHF

J: TRBJ1-1
V: TRBV5-1
size: .
D: .
DNA: TGCGCCAGCAGCTTGAATGGAGGGACGGGCACTGAAGCTTTCTTT
CDR3: CASSLNGGTGTEAFF

J: TRBJ1-5
V: TRBV7-2
size: few
D: .
DNA: TGTGCCAGCAGCTTATGGGGAGGAGGGGCGTCCAATCAGCCCCAGCATTTT
CDR3: CASSLWGGGASNQPQHF

J: TRBJ2-7
V: TRBV7-9
size: .
D: TRBD2
DNA: TGTGCCAGCAGCCCGATGGGGACTAGTGACTCCTACGAGCAGTACTTC
CDR3: CASSPMGTSDSYEQYF

J: TRBJ2-1
V: TRBV3-1/TRBV3-2
size: .
D: TRBD2
DNA: TGTGCCAGCAGCCAAGTTTCAGGGACTAGCGGGAGGGCCTGGTACAATGAGCAGTTCTTC
CDR3: CASSQVSGTSGRAWYNEQFF

J: TRBJ1-6
V: TRBV28
size: few
D: .
DNA: TGTGCCAGCAGAGATCGGGACTCCCCTAAACCCCTCCACTTT
CDR3: CASRDRDSPKPLHF

J: TRBJ2-5
V: TRBV25-1
size: .
D: TRBD2
DNA: TGTGCCAGCAGTGATTTGCTAGCGGGAGAAGAGACCCAGTACTTC
CDR3: CASSDLLAGEETQYF

J: TRBJ1-1
V: TRBV24-1
size: .
D: .
DNA: TGTGCCACCAGTGATCCCACAGGGTCTGAAGCTTTCTTT
CDR3: CATSDPTGSEAFF

J: TRBJ1-1
V: TRBV7-2
size: .
D: .
DNA: TGTGCCAGCAGCCCGCAGATGAACACTGAAGCTTTCTTT
CDR3: CASSPQMNTEAFF